This TCR beta chain comes out of a study of blood T cell repertoires in COVID-19. Study-wide background: The study drew acute and convalescent COVID-19 samples from the United States, Italy and Spain. T cells, B-cell-depleted T cells, or PBMCs supplied cDNA or gDNA.

Participants' own reports of clinical history determined their cohort assignment. In the original workflow: The authors estimated nucleated cell counts from reference gene primer amplification. Assay used: immunoSEQ multiplex PCR; TCRdb lists only in-frame clones, some missing. From that table come the V and J calls and clone size; the DNA was used to work out D and trimming. The data contain fewer than 500,000 clones, about 90% of them seen just once; the ten biggest clones take up 1.3%. This CDR3 contains 15 residues. Losses at the gene ends were 5 bases for V and 1 base for J; bases not matched to a gene: 6. Germline V lookup: CDR1 MGHRA, CDR2 YSYEKL.

The rearrangement joins TRBV4-1 to TRBJ1-2; 8 bases line up with TRBD1. This clonotype was obtained from a man younger than 40 who had recovered from COVID-19. The sequencing sample was made of PBMCs or T cells enriched from blood (not recorded which). CDR3 DNA: TGCGCCAGCAGCTCACCGGGACAGGATAACTATGGCTACACCTTC. Its protein product is CASSSPGQDNYGYTF.